This T cell receptor beta chain was retrieved from a study of cytomegalovirus exposure and HLA in healthy donors. Study results and limitations: It was 150 to 200 TCR beta chains that were listed as cytomegalovirus-associated. Associated with HLA alleles at 0.05 false discovery rate in a later analysis were 15,000 to 20,000 TCR beta sequences. Excluded were some V segments that proved indistinguishable, including TRBV6-2 and TRBV6-3.

This clone occurred a few times. Its antigen is as yet unknown. The PCR had 60 Vbeta and 13 Jbeta primers. TCRdb's copy holds only in-frame clones and misses some; the assay was immunoSEQ multiplex PCR. The sample holds tens of thousands of clones, 65% to 85% seen once. The CDR3 consists of 18 residues. Trimming removed 1 base at V and 4 bases at J, with 19 bases between. Germline CDR1 is SGHVS and CDR2 is FNYEAQ. Material for sequencing was PBMCs. The V call is TRBV7-6, the J call TRBJ1-4; a weak D match, TRBD1 (6 bases). The clonotype comes from a man in his 60s in good health and CMV-seropositive. This CDR3 reads CASSLGGGGGGVNEKLFF. The CDR3 DNA follows: TGTGCCAGCAGCTTAGGAGGGGGGGGAGGGGGTGTTAATGAAAAACTGTTTTTT.